The 16 T cell receptor beta chains reported below all come from one sample, sequenced in a study of T cell responses to AZD1222 COVID-19 vaccine. The assay was immunoSEQ multiplex PCR, and TCRdb's table has in-frame clones only and misses some. This sample has 100,000 to 150,000 clones, with 92% found just once. The specimen was peripheral blood, collected on day 0 of AZD1222 vaccination. The origin of the receptors is an adult in good health.

This clone is a singleton in its sample. The chain is built from TRBV4-3 and TRBJ1-3, with no clear D. Germline CDR1 is LGHNA and CDR2 is YSLEER. The CDR3 covers 14 residues. The V end was cut by 0 bases, the J end by 3 bases, with 6 bases between. The CDR3 sequence is CASSQEASGNTIYF. Written as DNA, the CDR3 is TGCGCCAGCAGCCAAGAGGCTAGTGGAAACACCATATATTTT.

J is TRBJ2-3 and V is TRBV6-1; 8 positions agree with TRBD2. Germline V gene lookup returns CDR1 MNHNS and CDR2 SASEGT. J lost 4 bases, V lost 4 bases, and 10 bases had no gene match. This CDR3 comprises 16 residues. The CDR3 here is CASSGLSGNLADTQYF. DNA for the CDR3: TGTGCCAGCAGTGGCCTTAGCGGGAACCTGGCAGATACGCAGTATTTT.

The V and J genes are TRBV5-3 and TRBJ1-6; 7 nucleotides align to TRBD1. TRBV5-3 is an ORF, and what it does is uncertain. The V and J ends lost 0 bases and 10 bases, in that order; junction bases with no gene match: 13. The CDR3 is 17 residues long. The CDR3 DNA reads TGTGCCAGAAGCTTGGTAGGGACAGAACTGAGAAAATCACCCCTCCACTTT. Its translation is CARSLVGTELRKSPLHF.

CDR3 protein: CASHSGGANTQYF. The CDR3 DNA sequence: TGTGCCAGTCATAGCGGGGGGGCGAATACGCAGTATTTT. This sequence joins TRBV19 and TRBJ2-3, with TRBD2 identical over 11 bases. The CDR3 has 13 amino acids. With V trimmed by 8 bases and J by 7 bases, 5 bases remained unmatched. Germline V gene sequence: CDR1 LNHDA, CDR2 SQIVND (reference sequence).

The rearrangement uses TRBV4-3 and TRBJ1-6; the D gene is possibly TRBD1 (6 bases). Between the trimmed V and J ends, which lost 0 bases and 6 bases, there was a span of 21 bases. The CDR3 spans 19 residues. Germline V CDR1 and CDR2: LGHNA, YSLEER. CDR3 nucleotides: TGCGCCAGCAGCCAAGACGGGACAAGGGGTCTCCCGGCTAATTCACCCCTCCACTTT. Its protein product is CASSQDGTRGLPANSPLHF.

This clone was observed a few times. The CDR3 DNA sequence: TGTGCCAGCAGCCAACAGGGTGTAACCCTCCACTTT. Translation gives CASSQQGVTLHF. This chain uses TRBV14 with TRBJ1-6; maybe TRBD1 (5 bases). CDR3 length: 12 amino acids. CDR1 is SGHDN and CDR2 is FVKESK in the germline V gene. The V end was cut by 2 bases, the J end by 14 bases, with 10 bases between. The full variable domain, its missing parts supplied by reference TRBV14 and TRBJ1-6, is EAGVTQFPSHSVIEKGQTVTLRCDPISGHDNLYWYRRVMGKEIKFLLHFVKESKQDESGMPNNRFLAERTGGTYSTLKVQPAELEDSGVYFCASSQQGVTLHFGNGTRLTVT.

The rearrangement uses TRBV4-3 and TRBJ1-4, with 7 bases matching TRBD1. This CDR3 has 16 residues. CDR1 LGHNA and CDR2 YSLEER come from the germline V gene. V gave up 3 bases and J gave up 2 bases; unmatched junction bases: 6. The CDR3 coding sequence is TGCGCCAGCAGCCATGGTCAGGGGGTTACTAATGAAAAACTGTTTTTT. Its translation: CASSHGQGVTNEKLFF.

The CDR3 protein is CASSPGGAYYSPLHF. Written as DNA, the CDR3 is TGTGCCAGCAGCCCAGGGGGTGCTTATTATTCACCCCTCCACTTT. The gene calls are TRBV9 and TRBJ1-6; 7 positions agree with TRBD1. This CDR3 spans 15 amino acids. CDR1 and CDR2 from the germline V gene are SGDLS and YYNGEE. Trimming at V came to 4 bases and at J to 8 bases, leaving 9 bases not matched to a gene. The whole variable domain, remainder taken from reference TRBV9 and TRBJ1-6, is DSGVTQTPKHLITATGQRVTLRCSPRSGDLSVYWYQQSLDQGLQFLIQYYNGEERAKGNILERFSAQQFPDLHSELNLSSLELGDSALYFCASSPGGAYYSPLHFGNGTRLTVT.

This clone was picked up a small number of times. This sequence joins TRBV6-2 or TRBV6-3 and TRBJ1-6; D is unresolved. Trimming pared 0 bases from V and 6 bases from J, leaving 9 bases between. Germline-derived CDR1 and CDR2 are MNHEY and SVGEGT. The CDR3 consists of 15 residues. CDR3: CASSYSWTANSPLHF. CDR3 sequence (DNA): TGTGCCAGCAGTTACTCGTGGACGGCTAATTCACCCCTCCACTTT.

In DNA, the CDR3 is TGTGCCAGCAGCTTAGTAAGGAACACTGAAGCTTTCTTT. Protein sequence: CASSLVRNTEAFF. The chain links TRBV7-9 to TRBJ1-1, with D unresolved. From germline, CDR1 is SEHNR and CDR2 FQNEAQ (reference sequence). The length of the CDR3 is 13 residues. The V end was cut by 1 base, the J end by 1 base, with 4 bases between.

The V call is TRBV21-1, the J call TRBJ1-1; the DNA was not compared with TRBD1, the D call given in the table. TRBV21-1 is a pseudogene segment. The CDR3 consists of 15 residues. The chain's CDR3 is CASSKNRTGGTEAFF. In DNA, the CDR3 is TGTGCCAGCAGCAAAAATAGGACAGGGGGCACTGAAGCTTTCTTT.

The rearrangement uses TRBV15 and TRBJ2-1, with 12 positions matching TRBD2. The germline V gene encodes CDR1 LNHNV and CDR2 YYDKDF (reference sequence). Trimming at V came to 0 bases and at J to 2 bases, leaving 2 bases not matched to a gene. The CDR3 runs 17 residues. This chain's CDR3 is CATSRDLAGGPYNEQFF. CDR3 DNA sequence: TGTGCCACCAGCAGAGATCTAGCGGGAGGGCCCTACAATGAGCAGTTCTTC.

The V and J genes are TRBV6-5 and TRBJ1-3; weak D call: TRBD1 (5 bases). V shed 11 bases and J shed 4 bases, with 21 bases lying between them. This CDR3 comprises 15 residues. Germline loops: CDR1 MNHEY, CDR2 SVGAGI. Here the CDR3 DNA reads TGTGCCGGGAGGGGCTTGGGGGACTCCGGAAACACCATATATTTT. This gives the protein CAGRGLGDSGNTIYF.

The rearrangement joins TRBV18 to TRBJ1-6; D call uncertain. The CDR3 length is 17 residues. Trimming cost V 2 bases and J 0 bases, with 11 bases left between them. Germline loops: CDR1 KGHSH, CDR2 LQKENI. The CDR3 reads CASSPKAPLSYNSPLHF. For the CDR3, the DNA is TGTGCCAGCTCACCAAAGGCACCTCTCTCCTATAATTCACCCCTCCACTTT.

The rearrangement joins TRBV2 to TRBJ2-7; maybe TRBD1 (5 bases). CDR3 length: 13 amino acids. The V and J ends lost 3 bases and 2 bases respectively, with 8 bases between them. Germline CDR1 is SNHLY and CDR2 is FYNNEI. The CDR3 is CASSEQGTYEQYF. As DNA, the CDR3 is TGTGCCAGCAGTGAGCAGGGTACCTACGAGCAGTACTTC.

The chain links TRBV24-1 to TRBJ1-1; D is unclear. The germline V gene has CDR1 KGHDR and CDR2 SFDVKD. Trimming removed 1 base at V and 8 bases at J, with 19 bases between. The CDR3 length is 16 residues. CDR3 bases: TGTGCCACCAGTGATTTTTCCGCCCCCGGTGGAGGAGAAGCTTTCTTT. Protein: CATSDFSAPGGGEAFF.